One and the same sample provided the 29 T cell receptor beta chains below, sequenced in a study of T-cell memory formation after mild COVID-19. TCRdb redid the calling of the 5' RACE reads with MiXCR, one entry per CDR3 protein. This sample has approximately 250,000 distinct CDR3 sequences, with around 16% found just once. The source material was PBMCs or a T cell subset sorted from them (not recorded which). These receptors all come from a man aged 18 to 29 who had mild COVID-19 (a few samples of this study predate the infection). Cell type and time point are not known.

The chain has TRBV9 and TRBJ2-1; TRBD1 matches 7 bases. Germline CDR1 and CDR2: SGDLS and YYNGEE. This CDR3 has 15 amino acids. Unmatched junction bases numbered 9, after V lost 4 bases and J lost 5 bases. The CDR3 region is CASSPTGTDDNEQFF. The DNA of the CDR3 is TGTGCCAGCAGCCCGACGGGGACAGACGACAATGAGCAGTTCTTC.

The genes are TRBV12-3 or TRBV12-4 and TRBJ2-1; TRBD1 aligns across 8 bases. The J segment lost 14 bases and the V segment lost 6 bases, leaving 6 bases of the junction unmatched. The CDR3 covers 11 residues. CDR3 residues: CASSSGQGEFF. The CDR3 nucleotides are TGTGCCAGCAGCTCAGGACAGGGTGAGTTCTTC.

This clonotype was picked up a small number of times. Written as DNA, the CDR3 is TGTGCCAGCATTAACCCGGACAGGGGCACAGATACGCAGTATTTT. It encodes CASINPDRGTDTQYF. The rearrangement uses TRBV12-3 or TRBV12-4 and TRBJ2-3, with TRBD1 matching over 8 bases. The V gene end was trimmed by 7 bases and the J gene end by 1 base; junction bases not matched to a gene: 7. This CDR3 is built from 15 residues.

The chain carries TRBV9 and TRBJ2-3; 9 bases map to TRBD2. J lost 4 bases, V lost 3 bases, and 3 bases had no gene match. The CDR3 has 14 residues. Germline lookup yields CDR1 SGDLS and CDR2 YYNGEE. CDR3 sequence (DNA): TGTGCCAGCAGCGCGACTAGCGGCCCAGATACGCAGTATTTT. Translated, it gives CASSATSGPDTQYF.

The chain combines TRBV12-3 or TRBV12-4 with TRBJ2-2; 7 positions agree with TRBD2. V was clipped by 7 bases and J by 7 bases; unmatched bases: 12. The CDR3 length is 15 residues. For the CDR3, the DNA is TGTGCCAGCACCTTTCCCGGGGGGAAGAACGGGGAGCTGTTTTTT. This gives the protein CASTFPGGKNGELFF.

The rearrangement joins TRBV7-2 to TRBJ1-2, with D possibly matching TRBD1 (5 bases). The CDR3 length is 12 residues. V lost 5 bases and J 6 bases, leaving 10 bases between the germline ends. The V gene's germline CDR1 is SGHTA and CDR2 FQGNSA. The CDR3 DNA sequence: TGTGCCAGCAGCCCGGGGGGGGATGGCTACACCTTC. This translates into CASSPGGDGYTF.

The rearrangement links TRBV7-2 to TRBJ2-5; no clear D. This CDR3 region has 12 residues. Trimming removed 2 bases at V and 8 bases at J, with 9 bases between. CDR1 and CDR2 from the germline V gene are SGHTA and FQGNSA. CDR3 coding DNA: TGTGCCAGCAGCTTATACCGGCCTACCCAGTACTTC. This sequence encodes CASSLYRPTQYF.

There are a few counts of this clonotype. J is TRBJ1-1 and V is TRBV5-5; D is possibly TRBD1 (5 bases). V lost 4 bases and J lost 0, with 13 bases in between. The CDR3 runs 15 residues. CDR1 is SGHKS, CDR2 YYEKEE, per germline (reference sequence). CDR3 in amino acids: CASSGDSGLNTEAFF. The CDR3 DNA follows: TGTGCCAGCAGCGGAGACAGCGGACTGAACACTGAAGCTTTCTTT.

A few counts support this clonotype. Written as DNA, the CDR3 is TGTGCCAGCAGCAAGTACCAAGAGACCCAGTACTTC. Protein: CASSKYQETQYF. The rearrangement links TRBV11-2 to TRBJ2-5; D is undetermined. The CDR3 runs to 12 residues. The V gene's germline CDR1 is SGHAT and CDR2 FQNNGV. Trimming took 5 bases from V and 0 from J, leaving 4 bases between them.

This chain connects TRBV10-3 to TRBJ2-1; 7 positions match TRBD1. CDR3 length: 13 amino acids. V dropped 4 bases and J dropped 3; count of bases not matched to a gene: 0. Germline lookup yields CDR1 ENHRY and CDR2 SYGVKD. The CDR3 is CAISGQGYNEQFF. Here the CDR3 DNA reads TGTGCCATCAGTGGACAGGGCTACAATGAGCAGTTCTTC.

This chain connects TRBV29-1 to TRBJ2-3, with D possibly TRBD2 on 6 matching bases. Trimming shortened V by 0 bases and J by 12 bases, and 13 bases separated the two germline ends. This CDR3 region has 12 residues. Germline values: CDR1 SQVTM, CDR2 ANQGSEA. This CDR3 is CSVEDLLRGQYF. The CDR3 nucleotides read TGCAGCGTTGAAGATCTTTTGCGGGGCCAGTATTTT.

V is TRBV29-1 and J is TRBJ2-7; TRBD1 matches at 7 bases. CDR3 length: 11 residues. Germline V gene lookup returns CDR1 SQVTM and CDR2 ANQGSEA. CDR3 in amino acids: CTGTEHYEQYV. Here the CDR3 DNA reads TGCACCGGGACAGAGCACTACGAGCAGTACGTC.

This clonotype was detected a few times. The DNA of the CDR3 is TGCAGCGTCGGGACAGTCAGTGCAACTAATGAAAAACTGTTTTTT. As protein: CSVGTVSATNEKLFF. This chain uses TRBV29-1 with TRBJ1-4; TRBD1 aligns across 7 bases. The J segment lost 0 bases and the V segment lost 6 bases, leaving 7 bases of the junction unmatched. CDR1 and CDR2 from the germline V gene are SQVTM and ANQGSEA. The CDR3 spans 15 residues. The full variable domain, with the rest looked up from reference TRBV29-1 and TRBJ1-4, is SAVISQKPSRDICQRGTSLTIQCQVDSQVTMMFWYRQQPGQSLTLIATANQGSEATYESGFVIDKFPISRPNLTFSTLTVSNMSPEDSSIYLCSVGTVSATNEKLFFGSGTQLSVL.

This clonotype was recorded at least ten times. The chain has TRBV20-1 and TRBJ1-1, with D possibly matching TRBD1 (5 bases). The CDR3 runs to 12 residues. V gave up 3 bases and J gave up 5 bases, with 10 bases separating them. Germline V gene lookup returns CDR1 DFQATT and CDR2 SNEGSKA (reference sequence). Here the CDR3 DNA reads TGCAGTGCTAGTGAGGGGTGGACTGAAGCTTTCTTT. Amino acids: CSASEGWTEAFF.

V usage is TRBV9 and J usage is TRBJ1-2; D uncertain. The CDR3 contains 13 residues. With 4 bases removed from V and 8 bases from J, the gap between germline ends came to 15 bases. The germline CDR1 and CDR2 sequences are SGDLS and YYNGEE. The CDR3 DNA is TGTGCCAGCAGCCCCGTCCCGGGAGGCGGCTACACCTTC. This sequence encodes CASSPVPGGGYTF.

This clonotype showed up many times. This chain links TRBV6-1 with TRBJ1-6; 7 bases fit TRBD1. The CDR3 contains 13 residues. The V gene end was trimmed by 5 bases and the J gene end by 13 bases; junction bases not matched to a gene: 8. CDR1 is MNHNS, CDR2 SASEGT, per germline. The CDR3 DNA sequence: TGTGCCAGCAGTTCTACTCAGGGGGTCCCCCTCCACTTT. It translates to CASSSTQGVPLHF.

The sample holds a few counts of this clonotype. The genes are TRBV5-1 and TRBJ2-3; TRBD2 matches 7 bases. The J segment lost 4 bases and the V segment lost 2 bases, leaving 4 bases of the junction unmatched. The CDR3 is made up of 14 amino acids. CDR1 SGHRS and CDR2 YFSETQ come from the germline V gene. CDR3 protein: CASSFGLGSDTQYF. The CDR3 DNA reads as TGCGCCAGCAGCTTCGGACTAGGCTCAGATACGCAGTATTTT. Full variable domain (remainder filled in from reference TRBV5-1 and TRBJ2-3): KAGVTQTPRYLIKTRGQQVTLSCSPISGHRSVSWYQQTPGQGLQFLFEYFSETQRNKGNFPGRFSGRQFSNSRSEMNVSTLELGDSALYLCASSFGLGSDTQYFGPGTRLTVL.

This sequence joins TRBV2 and TRBJ2-3; 8 bases line up with TRBD2. Germline CDR1 is SNHLY and CDR2 is FYNNEI. Germline trimming cut 3 bases from V and 9 bases from J; bases unmatched to any gene: 8. This CDR3 spans 14 amino acids. The CDR3 nucleotides are TGTGCCAGCAGTGACACGGGGGGGCCGGGGACGCAGTATTTT. As protein: CASSDTGGPGTQYF.

This chain connects TRBV5-6 to TRBJ1-3; the D is unclear. This CDR3 is built from 15 residues. Trimming took 6 bases from V and 2 from J, leaving 15 bases between them. Per the germline V gene, CDR1 is SGHDT and CDR2 is YYEEEE. The CDR3 coding sequence is TGTGCCAGCACCCCCGGTACGCCCGCTGGAAACACCATATATTTT. It translates to CASTPGTPAGNTIYF.

The chain's CDR3 is CAGRLQGIDGYTF. Written as DNA, the CDR3 is TGTGCCGGACGACTGCAGGGGATTGATGGCTACACCTTC. V gene TRBV7-9 combines with J gene TRBJ1-2; D might be TRBD1 (6 bases). Germline V CDR1 and CDR2: SEHNR, FQNEAQ (reference sequence). This CDR3 comprises 13 residues. The V end was cut by 11 bases, the J end by 6 bases, with 19 bases between.

This chain connects TRBV5-1 to TRBJ2-5; the D gene could be TRBD1 or TRBD2 (6 bases each). CDR3 length equals 17 residues. From germline, CDR1 is SGHRS and CDR2 YFSETQ. V shed 4 bases and J shed 5 bases, with 24 bases lying between them. The CDR3: CASSRGPSSGPVETQYF. The CDR3 DNA sequence: TGCGCCAGCAGCCGGGGGCCGAGTAGTGGACCGGTGGAGACCCAGTACTTC.

There are a few counts of this clonotype. The V gene is TRBV7-6, the J gene TRBJ1-2; TRBD1 matches at 8 bases. This CDR3 comprises 15 residues. Germline V lookup: CDR1 SGHVS, CDR2 FNYEAQ. The junction had 7 bases not matched to a gene; V was cut back by 3 bases and J by 4 bases. The CDR3 DNA sequence: TGTGCCAGCAGCTTGAACTCCGACAGGGGCTATGGCTACACCTTC. It specifies CASSLNSDRGYGYTF.

V gene TRBV11-3 combines with J gene TRBJ2-3, with D possibly TRBD2 on 6 matching bases. The CDR3 sequence is 13 residues long. V was trimmed by 5 bases and J by 6 bases, leaving 12 bases between them. Germline CDR1 and CDR2: SGHNT and YENEEA. This CDR3 reads CASSTGLWDTQYF. In nucleotides, the CDR3 is TGTGCCAGCAGCACGGGACTCTGGGATACGCAGTATTTT. The full variable domain, in which reference TRBV11-3 and TRBJ2-3 provide the parts outside the CDR3, is EAGVVQSPRYKIIEKKQPVAFWCNPISGHNTLYWYLQNLGQGPELLIRYENEEAVDDSQLPKDRFSAERLKGVDSTLKIQPAELGDSAVYLCASSTGLWDTQYFGPGTRLTVL.

In its sample, this clonotype was seen a few times. One junction end does not reproduce the germline sequence, and a read error may be involved. This chain uses TRBV2 with TRBJ1-1; D remains ambiguous. The CDR3 is 13 residues long. Germline loops: CDR1 SNHLY, CDR2 FYNNEI. The CDR3 here is CASSVVENTEASF. The DNA for the CDR3 is TGTGCCAGCAGTGTGGTAGAGAACACTGAAGCTAGCTTT.

CDR3 amino acids: CASSQSAGRFETQYF. The CDR3 region has the DNA TGCGCCAGCAGCCAATCAGCGGGCAGATTCGAGACCCAGTACTTC. V usage is TRBV4-3 and J usage is TRBJ2-5, with a weak D call TRBD2 (6 bases). The CDR3 contains 15 residues. V was cut by 2 bases and J by 5 bases, with 15 bases left in between. Germline V gene data show CDR1 as LGHNA and CDR2 as YSLEER.

A few counts support this clonotype. This chain links TRBV6-5 with TRBJ2-7; TRBD1 matches at 8 bases. The V segment lost 5 bases and the J segment 3 bases; nucleotides outside the gene matches: 6. Germline V lookup: CDR1 MNHEY, CDR2 SVGAGI. This CDR3 contains 14 residues. The CDR3 region has the DNA TGTGCCAGCAGTCTCACAGGGGGGATCTACGAGCAGTACTTC. This sequence encodes CASSLTGGIYEQYF.

This clonotype was detected ten times or more. The rearrangement links TRBV5-5 to TRBJ2-3, with 12 bases aligning to TRBD2. Germline assignment: CDR1 SGHKS and CDR2 YYEKEE (reference sequence). The CDR3 consists of 18 residues. Trimming took 3 bases from V and 3 from J; bases not matched to a gene: 11. CDR3 loop: CASSSRTSGVPGTDTQYF. The CDR3 nucleotides are TGTGCCAGCAGCTCCCGGACTAGCGGGGTACCTGGGACAGATACGCAGTATTTT.

This clonotype has at least ten counts. The V gene is TRBV9, the J gene TRBJ2-5; perhaps D is TRBD1 or TRBD2 (5 bases each). Germline V CDR1 and CDR2: SGDLS, YYNGEE. Trimming took 0 bases from V and 1 from J, leaving 10 bases between them. CDR3 length: 15 amino acids. The CDR3 is CASSVEMGVQETQYF. For the CDR3, the DNA is TGTGCCAGCAGCGTAGAAATGGGGGTCCAAGAGACCCAGTACTTC.

The rearrangement links TRBV11-2 to TRBJ2-7; D not resolved. The CDR3 extends over 14 amino acids. V was clipped by 4 bases and J by 3 bases, with 13 bases between them. Germline CDR1 SGHAT, CDR2 FQNNGV. Here the CDR3 DNA reads TGTGCCAGCAGCTCCGACGGGCCGCTCTACGAGCAGTACTTC. This encodes CASSSDGPLYEQYF.